The 23 T cell receptor beta chains listed next were all sequenced from one sample in a study of identical twins. TCRdb reprocessed the 5' RACE reads with MiXCR, giving one entry per CDR3 protein. The sample contains 1.5 million or so distinct CDR3 sequences, about 30% of which appear only once. Material: cord blood. These receptors were obtained from a newborn girl in good health.

In this sample, this clonotype turned up a few times. The CDR3 is CSASDSGATNYGYTF. CDR3 in DNA: TGCAGTGCTAGCGACTCAGGGGCTACAAACTATGGCTACACCTTC. The V call is TRBV20-1, the J call TRBJ1-2; the D gene is possibly TRBD1 (6 bases). Deletions cut 3 bases from V and 2 bases from J, with 16 bases between. CDR3 length: 15 amino acids. The V gene's germline CDR1 is DFQATT and CDR2 SNEGSKA (reference sequence).

The rearrangement links TRBV29-1 to TRBJ1-2; a weak D match, TRBD1 (6 bases). Deletions cut 4 bases from V and 3 bases from J, with 18 bases between. This CDR3 spans 15 amino acids. Germline CDR1 SQVTM, CDR2 ANQGSEA. The CDR3 sequence is CSVVTYDRRYYGYTF. As DNA, the CDR3 is TGCAGCGTTGTTACCTATGACAGGCGATACTATGGCTACACCTTC.

The V call is TRBV20-1, the J call TRBJ2-3; D remains ambiguous. Germline CDR1 is DFQATT and CDR2 is SNEGSKA (reference sequence). The CDR3 runs to 14 residues. V shed 1 base and J shed 0 bases, with 8 bases lying between them. DNA of the CDR3: TGCAGTGCTAGAGGGCGGCCTAGCACAGATACGCAGTATTTT. Residues: CSARGRPSTDTQYF.

V gene TRBV6-1 combines with J gene TRBJ2-2; D gene unclear. V gave up 8 bases and J gave up 6 bases, with 10 bases separating them. The V gene's germline CDR1 is MNHNS and CDR2 SASEGT. The CDR3 is 12 residues long. The CDR3 nucleotides are TGTGCCAGCGGTAGGGTTCCCGGGGAGCTGTTTTTT. It is translated as CASGRVPGELFF.

This clonotype has just a few counts. The chain employs TRBV6-1 and TRBJ2-5, with D perhaps TRBD1 (6 bases). Trimming left V 2 bases short and J 2 bases short, with 18 bases between. This CDR3 contains 17 residues. Per germline, CDR1 MNHNS and CDR2 SASEGT. CDR3 DNA sequence: TGTGCCAGCAGTGAATGGGCACTTCAGCAGGGGCAAGAGACCCAGTACTTC. This gives the protein CASSEWALQQGQETQYF.

The chain joins TRBV27 to TRBJ2-2, with D uncertain. The CDR3 contains 14 residues. Trimming removed 6 bases from V and 2 bases from J, with 10 bases in between. Per germline, CDR1 MNHEY and CDR2 SMNVEV (reference sequence). The CDR3 DNA follows: TGTGCCAGCAGGGACCACCATAACACCGGGGAGCTGTTTTTT. Amino acid sequence: CASRDHHNTGELFF.

This clonotype was picked up a small number of times. The chain employs TRBV11-1 and TRBJ2-7; D is perhaps TRBD1 (6 bases). V lost 2 bases and J 1 base, leaving 12 bases between the germline ends. Germline CDR1 and CDR2: SGHAT and FQDESV (reference sequence). The CDR3 contains 15 residues. This CDR3 is CASSLLGGTSYEQYF. Written as DNA, the CDR3 is TGTGCCAGCAGCTTATTAGGGGGAACTTCCTACGAGCAGTACTTC.

This clonotype was seen a single time. The V call is TRBV6-1, the J call TRBJ1-2; D gene unclear. Per the germline V gene, CDR1 is MNHNS and CDR2 is SASEGT. The CDR3 is 12 amino acids. With 7 bases removed from V and 4 bases from J, the gap between germline ends came to 10 bases. The CDR3 sequence is CASTVGSYGYTF. CDR3 DNA sequence: TGTGCCAGCACCGTAGGTTCCTATGGCTACACCTTC.

The chain combines TRBV7-9 with TRBJ1-2; TRBD1 matches 8 bases. The germline V gene has CDR1 SEHNR and CDR2 FQNEAQ (reference sequence). With V trimmed by 5 bases and J by 7 bases, 12 bases remained unmatched. This CDR3 has 15 residues. The CDR3 loop is CASSPPWGQVIGYTF. The CDR3 DNA reads as TGTGCCAGCAGCCCCCCCTGGGGACAGGTGATTGGCTACACCTTC.

The chain couples TRBV4-1 to TRBJ1-1, with a tentative D call TRBD1 (6 bases). CDR1 is MGHRA, CDR2 YSYEKL, per germline. The CDR3 spans 17 residues. V lost 1 base to trimming and J lost 0 bases, with 15 bases between them. The CDR3 loop is CASSQGVSGVMNTEAFF. In nucleotides, the CDR3 is TGCGCCAGCAGCCAAGGGGTATCAGGGGTCATGAACACTGAAGCTTTCTTT.

The chain has TRBV21-1 and TRBJ2-3; the DNA was not used to check the table's D call, TRBD1. TRBV21-1 counts as a pseudogene. The CDR3 sequence is 17 residues long. The CDR3 DNA sequence: TGTGCCAGCACCGAACCTTCGGGGACAGGAGAGACAGATACGCAGTATTTT. This sequence encodes CASTEPSGTGETDTQYF.

This clonotype was counted between two and nine times. This sequence joins TRBV4-2 and TRBJ2-1, with D possibly TRBD2 on 6 matching bases. Trimming shortened V by 0 bases and J by 8 bases, and 17 bases separated the two germline ends. The germline CDR1 and CDR2 sequences are LGHNA and YNFKEQ. CDR3 length equals 16 residues. The CDR3 DNA reads TGTGCCAGCAGCCAAGATCCCTCGACTAGTTTCGATGAGCAGTTCTTC. This translates into CASSQDPSTSFDEQFF.

The chain combines TRBV20-1 with TRBJ2-1, with 12 bases aligning to TRBD2. The germline V gene has CDR1 DFQATT and CDR2 SNEGSKA (reference sequence). Losses at the gene ends were 5 bases for V and 4 bases for J; bases not matched to a gene: 3. The CDR3 is 14 amino acids. In nucleotides, the CDR3 is TGCAGTGCTTCTAGCGGGAGGGGTTACAATGAGCAGTTCTTC. Translated: CSASSGRGYNEQFF.

This clonotype was seen more than once but under ten times. At one boundary the junction diverges from the germline segment, which might be a read error. The rearrangement joins TRBV10-3 to TRBJ2-1; 10 nucleotides line up with TRBD2. Germline V gene lookup returns CDR1 ENHRY and CDR2 SYGVKD. CDR3 size: 11 residues. The CDR3 sequence is CAVSGGDEQFF. The CDR3, as DNA: TGTGCCGTCAGCGGGGGGGATGAGCAGTTCTTC.

The rearrangement uses TRBV28 and TRBJ1-5; the D gene is possibly TRBD1 (5 bases). Trimming cost V 5 bases and J 7 bases, with 9 bases left between them. The CDR3 runs to 12 residues. Looked up from germline, CDR1 is MDHEN and CDR2 is SYDVKM. The CDR3 loop is CASSIRVQPQHF. The CDR3, as DNA: TGTGCCAGCAGTATCAGGGTGCAGCCCCAGCATTTT.

V and J are TRBV28 and TRBJ2-3; TRBD1 might be the D (5 bases). Trimming shortened V by 6 bases and J by 1 base, and 14 bases separated the two germline ends. This CDR3 contains 15 residues. Germline-derived CDR1 and CDR2 are MDHEN and SYDVKM. CDR3 region: CASRPQRGGTDTQYF. CDR3 nucleotide sequence: TGTGCCAGCAGACCCCAAAGGGGCGGCACAGATACGCAGTATTTT. Looking up the rest from reference TRBV28 and TRBJ2-3 gives the full variable domain: DVKVTQSSRYLVKRTGEKVFLECVQDMDHENMFWYRQDPGLGLRLIYFSYDVKMKEKGDIPEGYSVSREKKERFSLILESASTNQTSMYLCASRPQRGGTDTQYFGPGTRLTVL.

The chain links TRBV6-1 to TRBJ2-7, with TRBD2 matching over 11 bases. Per germline, CDR1 MNHNS and CDR2 SASEGT. The CDR3 covers 14 residues. J was trimmed by 1 base and V by 6 bases; bases with no gene match: 2. The CDR3 bases are TGTGCCAGCAGACTAGCGGGGGTTTCCTACGAGCAGTACTTC. Its translation: CASRLAGVSYEQYF.

The V call is TRBV29-1, the J call TRBJ1-4; 10 positions match TRBD1. CDR1 is SQVTM and CDR2 is ANQGSEA in the germline V gene. V lost 6 bases, J lost 7 bases, and 11 bases stayed unmatched. This CDR3 contains 15 residues. The CDR3 region is CSVTRRGQGGEKLFF. The DNA of the CDR3 is TGCAGCGTCACCCGTCGAGGACAGGGGGGTGAAAAACTGTTTTTT. The full variable domain, its missing parts supplied by reference TRBV29-1 and TRBJ1-4, is SAVISQKPSRDICQRGTSLTIQCQVDSQVTMMFWYRQQPGQSLTLIATANQGSEATYESGFVIDKFPISRPNLTFSTLTVSNMSPEDSSIYLCSVTRRGQGGEKLFFGSGTQLSVL.

This CDR3 reads CASRTNRVGGYTF. CDR3 DNA sequence: TGTGCCAGCAGGACTAACAGGGTTGGAGGCTACACCTTC. This chain links TRBV6-5 with TRBJ1-2; D is perhaps TRBD1 (6 bases). Germline V gene data show CDR1 as MNHEY and CDR2 as SVGAGI. V shed 6 bases and J shed 8 bases, with 16 bases lying between them. This CDR3 has 13 residues.

The rearrangement joins TRBV24-1 to TRBJ2-3, with D hard to call. CDR1 KGHDR and CDR2 SFDVKD come from the germline V gene. With 5 bases removed from V and 2 bases from J, the gap between germline ends came to 10 bases. This CDR3 comprises 14 residues. CDR3 residues: CATSGVSVTDTQYF. CDR3 coding DNA: TGTGCCACCAGTGGTGTTTCAGTCACAGATACGCAGTATTTT.

CDR3 sequence: CSLGRYRDNYGYTF. As DNA, the CDR3 is TGCAGTCTTGGGCGCTACAGGGACAACTATGGCTACACCTTC. The V and J genes are TRBV20-1 and TRBJ1-2, with D tentatively TRBD1 (6 bases). The CDR3 extends over 14 amino acids. V gave up 8 bases and J gave up 2 bases, with 18 bases separating them. The germline V gene has CDR1 DFQATT and CDR2 SNEGSKA (reference sequence).

This sequence joins TRBV24-1 and TRBJ2-2; D is possibly TRBD2 (6 bases). V lost 5 bases, J lost 4 bases, and 10 bases lay in between. This CDR3 has 14 residues. Germline V CDR1 and CDR2: KGHDR, SFDVKD. DNA for the CDR3: TGTGCCACCAGTGGCGCGCGGGGCACCGGGGAGCTGTTTTTT. This encodes CATSGARGTGELFF.

The rearrangement links TRBV28 to TRBJ1-4, with 7 nucleotides matching TRBD1. The junction had 8 bases not matched to a gene; V was cut back by 5 bases and J by 8 bases. The CDR3 consists of 14 residues. Germline V lookup: CDR1 MDHEN, CDR2 SYDVKM. CDR3 DNA: TGTGCCAGCAGTGGTACAGGGGTAGGGGAAAAACTGTTTTTT. It yields the protein CASSGTGVGEKLFF.